One sample yielded the 25 T cell receptor beta chains listed below, sequenced in a study of control samples from healthy donors and cancer patients. Sequencing used immunoSEQ multiplex PCR; TCRdb keeps in-frame clones, though not all of them. The sample yields approximately 170,000 clones, 88% seen once. The material sequenced was blood. The receptors shown here come from a woman aged 25-40 years in good health.

The chain recombines TRBV2 with TRBJ1-6; D uncertain. Germline V gene lookup returns CDR1 SNHLY and CDR2 FYNNEI. The CDR3 is 15 residues long. V shed 0 bases and J shed 7 bases, with 10 bases lying between them. The CDR3 protein is CASSEATAGNSPLHF. The DNA for the CDR3 is TGTGCCAGCAGTGAAGCGACGGCGGGAAATTCACCCCTCCACTTT.

The chain uses TRBV5-6 and TRBJ2-2; 11 nucleotides line up with TRBD2. The CDR3 is made up of 17 amino acids. Looked up from germline, CDR1 is SGHDT and CDR2 is YYEEEE. The V gene end was trimmed by 4 bases and the J gene end by 3 bases; junction bases not matched to a gene: 8. The DNA for the CDR3 is TGTGCCAGCAGCGGAGGACTAGCGGGTTTATACACCGGGGAGCTGTTTTTT. It yields the protein CASSGGLAGLYTGELFF. Supplemented by reference TRBV5-6 and TRBJ2-2, the full variable domain reads DAGVTQSPTHLIKTRGQQVTLRCSPKSGHDTVSWYQQALGQGPQFIFQYYEEEERQRGNFPDRFSGHQFPNYSSELNVNALLLGDSALYLCASSGGLAGLYTGELFFGEGSRLTVL.

This clone was observed a few times. Other DNA sequences in this specimen translate into the identical CDR3. The chain uses TRBV9 and TRBJ1-1, with D unresolved. V dropped 0 bases and J dropped 6 bases, with 9 bases sitting between them. Germline V CDR1 and CDR2: SGDLS, YYNGEE. The CDR3 contains 13 residues. The CDR3: CASSVGGRSEAFF. Here the CDR3 DNA reads TGTGCCAGCAGCGTAGGGGGTAGATCTGAAGCTTTCTTT.

The chain recombines TRBV2 with TRBJ2-1; D assignment may be TRBD1 or TRBD2 (6 bases each). Between the trimmed V and J ends, which lost 6 bases and 8 bases, there was a span of 17 bases. The germline V gene encodes CDR1 SNHLY and CDR2 FYNNEI. There are 14 residues in the CDR3. CDR3 amino acids: CASSPRGRGYEQFF. In nucleotides, the CDR3 is TGTGCCAGCAGCCCCCGGGGGCGCGGGTATGAGCAGTTCTTC.

This chain links TRBV24-1 with TRBJ2-5; D not certain. Deletions cut 4 bases from V and 5 bases from J, with 10 bases between. From germline, CDR1 is KGHDR and CDR2 SFDVKD. The CDR3 has 13 residues. CDR3 sequence: CATSDPRSETQYF. The CDR3 nucleotides read TGTGCCACCAGTGACCCAAGGAGCGAGACCCAGTACTTC.

The sample holds a few counts of this clone. The chain couples TRBV15 to TRBJ2-4; 10 nucleotides match TRBD1. There are 17 residues in the CDR3. Germline values: CDR1 LNHNV, CDR2 YYDKDF (reference sequence). V shed 3 bases, J shed 5 bases, and the junction held 10 bases outside the gene matches. CDR3 nucleotides: TGTGCCACCAGCAGGGGACCGGGACAGGGGCTCGAAAACATTCAGTACTTC. As protein: CATSRGPGQGLENIQYF.

The CDR3 sequence: CASSLGPRGANGYTF. The CDR3 DNA reads as TGTGCCAGCAGCTTAGGGCCGCGGGGGGCGAATGGCTACACCTTC. The chain recombines TRBV5-6 with TRBJ1-2; D is possibly TRBD1 (6 bases). This CDR3 region has 15 residues. CDR1 SGHDT and CDR2 YYEEEE come from the germline V gene. Trimming took 2 bases from V and 6 from J, leaving 17 bases between them.

The genes are TRBV28 and TRBJ2-3; weak D call: TRBD2 (5 bases). Germline CDR1 is MDHEN and CDR2 is SYDVKM. This CDR3 is built from 15 residues. Trimming cost V 5 bases and J 1 base, with 13 bases left between them. CDR3 loop: CASSPAERRTDTQYF. DNA for the CDR3: TGTGCCAGCAGTCCGGCGGAGCGGCGCACAGATACGCAGTATTTT.

The chain recombines TRBV28 with TRBJ1-4, with 8 bases aligning to TRBD1. J gave up 8 bases and V 6 bases, and 11 bases lay outside the gene matches. The germline V gene has CDR1 MDHEN and CDR2 SYDVKM. The CDR3 runs to 15 residues. CDR3 in DNA: TGTGCCAGCAGGGGCCCGGACAGGGACCCCGAAAAACTGTTTTTT. Amino acids: CASRGPDRDPEKLFF.

V and J are TRBV5-1 and TRBJ1-2; possible D gene TRBD1, 5 bases. Germline values: CDR1 SGHRS, CDR2 YFSETQ. The CDR3 is 14 amino acids. The V gene lost 3 bases and the J gene lost 4 bases, with 13 bases spanning the gap. CDR3 nucleotides: TGCGCCAGCAGCTACCGGACGGGGACCTATGGCTACACCTTC. Protein product: CASSYRTGTYGYTF.

This chain links TRBV5-1 with TRBJ2-2; 8 bases map to TRBD1. V lost 9 bases, J lost 4 bases, and 5 bases stayed unmatched. The CDR3 is 13 residues long. The germline V gene has CDR1 SGHRS and CDR2 YFSETQ. The CDR3 protein is CATKTGVTGELFF. As DNA, the CDR3 is TGCGCCACGAAGACAGGGGTCACCGGGGAGCTGTTTTTT. The whole variable domain, remainder taken from reference TRBV5-1 and TRBJ2-2, is KAGVTQTPRYLIKTRGQQVTLSCSPISGHRSVSWYQQTPGQGLQFLFEYFSETQRNKGNFPGRFSGRQFSNSRSEMNVSTLELGDSALYLCATKTGVTGELFFGEGSRLTVL.

The J gene is TRBJ2-3, the V gene TRBV3-1 (or the pseudogene TRBV3-2); D remains ambiguous. CDR1 and CDR2 (germline): LGHDT, YNNKEL (reference sequence). V gave up 3 bases and J gave up 5 bases, with 6 bases separating them. CDR3 size: 12 residues. CDR3: CASSHFLDTQYF. In DNA, the CDR3 is TGTGCCAGCAGCCATTTTTTAGATACGCAGTATTTT.

The J gene is TRBJ1-1, the V gene TRBV10-3; no reliable D call. This CDR3 has 13 amino acids. Germline V gives CDR1 ENHRY, CDR2 SYGVKD. V was trimmed by 2 bases and J by 0 bases, leaving 4 bases between them. The CDR3 DNA follows: TGTGCCATCAGTGAGGAGGTGAACACTGAAGCTTTCTTT. Amino acid sequence: CAISEEVNTEAFF.

For the CDR3, the DNA is TGTGCCAGCACACGGTACACTAGCGGTAAAGATACGCAGTATTTT. Protein sequence: CASTRYTSGKDTQYF. The chain has TRBV6-5 and TRBJ2-3, with 8 bases aligning to TRBD2. V dropped 7 bases and J dropped 5; count of bases not matched to a gene: 11. Germline lookup yields CDR1 MNHEY and CDR2 SVGAGI. The CDR3 extends over 15 amino acids.

The chain carries TRBV6-5 and TRBJ2-7; the D is unclear. V was clipped by 5 bases and J by 7 bases, with 9 bases between them. The CDR3 spans 11 residues. Germline V CDR1 and CDR2: MNHEY, SVGAGI. This CDR3 reads CASSKASEQYV. The CDR3 nucleotides are TGTGCCAGCAGTAAGGCGAGTGAGCAGTACGTC.

The chain has TRBV29-1 and TRBJ1-1, with D hard to call. V lost 6 bases to trimming and J lost 4 bases, with 9 bases between them. CDR1 is SQVTM and CDR2 is ANQGSEA in the germline V gene. The CDR3 has 11 residues. In nucleotides, the CDR3 is TGCAGCGTCCATCGATCCACTGAAGCTTTCTTT. Encoded protein: CSVHRSTEAFF. Variable domain in full (rest from reference TRBV29-1 and TRBJ1-1): SAVISQKPSRDICQRGTSLTIQCQVDSQVTMMFWYRQQPGQSLTLIATANQGSEATYESGFVIDKFPISRPNLTFSTLTVSNMSPEDSSIYLCSVHRSTEAFFGQGTRLTVV.

Regarding this clone: A read error may account for a junction end that differs from germline. The chain joins TRBV7-7 to TRBJ2-5, with D tentatively TRBD1 (6 bases). CDR3 size: 14 residues. The germline V gene has CDR1 SSHAT and CDR2 FNYEAQ (reference sequence). The CDR3: CASSLGGIGETQYF. The CDR3 DNA reads TGTGCTAGCAGCTTAGGGGGTATCGGGGAGACCCAGTACTTC.

The chain has TRBV5-6 and TRBJ1-2; D is unresolved. V lost 0 bases and J 0 bases, leaving 0 bases between the germline ends. This CDR3 is 12 amino acids long. CDR1 SGHDT and CDR2 YYEEEE come from the germline V gene. The DNA of the CDR3 is TGTGCCAGCAGCTTGGCTAACTATGGCTACACCTTC. This sequence encodes CASSLANYGYTF.

The chain carries TRBV4-1 and TRBJ2-7, with a possible D match to TRBD1 (5 bases). Germline V gene lookup returns CDR1 MGHRA and CDR2 YSYEKL. V was pared by 4 bases and J by 0 bases, with 10 bases between. The CDR3 contains 14 residues. The CDR3 DNA follows: TGCGCCAGCAGCCCACCGACAGCCTCCTACGAGCAGTACTTC. This sequence encodes CASSPPTASYEQYF.

Regarding this clone: A junction end diverges from the germline sequence, so it may reflect a read error. The chain uses TRBV3-1 (or the pseudogene TRBV3-2) and TRBJ2-3, with D unresolved. The CDR3 length is 12 residues. The germline V gene encodes CDR1 LGHDT and CDR2 YNNKEL (reference sequence). The CDR3 DNA reads as TGTGCCAGCACCCAACCCCCAGATACGCAGTATTTT. The encoded protein is CASTQPPDTQYF.

V and J are TRBV19 and TRBJ2-7; 11 bases fit TRBD1. V lost 5 bases to trimming and J lost 4 bases; unmatched junction nucleotides: 10. The CDR3 totals 16 residues. Germline CDR1 is LNHDA and CDR2 is SQIVND (reference sequence). CDR3 nucleotide sequence: TGTGCCAGTAGTCATGGCGGGACAGGGGGTAGGTACGAGCAGTACTTC. Translated, it gives CASSHGGTGGRYEQYF. The full variable domain, in which reference TRBV19 and TRBJ2-7 provide the parts outside the CDR3, is DGGITQSPKYLFRKEGQNVTLSCEQNLNHDAMYWYRQDPGQGLRLIYYSQIVNDFQKGDIAEGYSVSREKKESFPLTVTSAQKNPTAFYLCASSHGGTGGRYEQYFGPGTRLTVT.

This clone appeared a few times. This sequence joins TRBV19 and TRBJ2-5; D may be TRBD1 or TRBD2 (5 bases each). Per the germline V gene, CDR1 is LNHDA and CDR2 is SQIVND (reference sequence). The CDR3 is 15 amino acids. V dropped 2 bases and J dropped 3 bases, with 13 bases sitting between them. Here the CDR3 DNA reads TGTGCCAGTAGTATAAGGGGTGAGCGGAAAGAGACCCAGTACTTC. Residues: CASSIRGERKETQYF.

The genes are TRBV12-3 or TRBV12-4 and TRBJ1-2, with D possibly matching TRBD1 (5 bases). V lost 7 bases and J 7 bases, leaving 16 bases between the germline ends. CDR3 length: 13 residues. Here the CDR3 reads CASNRDGFGGYTF. CDR3 sequence (DNA): TGTGCCAGCAATAGGGACGGGTTTGGTGGCTACACCTTC.

The chain uses TRBV7-2 and TRBJ2-7; a possible D gene is TRBD1 (5 bases). V gave up 1 base and J gave up 4 bases, with 8 bases separating them. Germline V gene data show CDR1 as SGHTA and CDR2 as FQGNSA. The CDR3 has 13 residues. The CDR3 nucleotides are TGTGCCAGCAGCTTAGGCAGGGATTACGAGCAGTACTTC. This translates into CASSLGRDYEQYF. Based on the CDR3 plus reference TRBV7-2 and TRBJ2-7, the full variable domain is GAGVSQSPSNKVTEKGKDVELRCDPISGHTALYWYRQSLGQGLEFLIYFQGNSAPDKSGLPSDRFSAERTGGSVSTLTIQRTQQEDSAVYLCASSLGRDYEQYFGPGTRLTVT.

The V call is TRBV30, the J call TRBJ1-1; D is perhaps TRBD1 (5 bases). Germline V gene lookup returns CDR1 GTSNPN and CDR2 SVGIG (reference sequence). V lost 0 bases to trimming and J lost 6 bases, with 8 bases between them. This CDR3 is built from 12 residues. CDR3 nucleotide sequence: TGTGCCTGGAGTGTAGGGACCCCTGAAGCTTTCTTT. It specifies CAWSVGTPEAFF.